This paragraph covers one T cell receptor beta chain sequence. The CDR3 has 13 amino acids. V gave up 6 bases and J gave up 3 bases; unmatched junction bases: 8. The V gene's germline CDR1 is SQVTM and CDR2 ANQGSEA. The data are from a study of T cells in Graves' hyperthyroidism and ophthalmopathy. RNA transcripts provided the source from which TCR beta CDR3 regions were amplified. An initial round of RT-PCR targeting the TCR CDR3 relied on the HTBI primer set. Via MiXCR, TCRdb re-called the multiplex PCR reads, giving one row per CDR3 protein. The table shows approximately 510,000 distinct CDR3 sequences, with more than 20% occurring only once. Researchers defined stable Graves' hyperthyroidism as no ophthalmopathy progression within 18 months. The patients, who ranged from 18 to 65 in age, presented with newly diagnosed hyperthyroidism lasting under 2 months.

Sequencing was carried out using blood. The chain joins TRBV29-1 to TRBJ2-7, with TRBD1 identical over 7 bases. The TCR originated in a man aged 18 to 30 with Graves' hyperthyroidism. The chain's CDR3 is CSVATGQFYEQYF. The CDR3 DNA sequence: TGCAGCGTCGCAACGGGACAGTTCTACGAGCAGTACTTC.